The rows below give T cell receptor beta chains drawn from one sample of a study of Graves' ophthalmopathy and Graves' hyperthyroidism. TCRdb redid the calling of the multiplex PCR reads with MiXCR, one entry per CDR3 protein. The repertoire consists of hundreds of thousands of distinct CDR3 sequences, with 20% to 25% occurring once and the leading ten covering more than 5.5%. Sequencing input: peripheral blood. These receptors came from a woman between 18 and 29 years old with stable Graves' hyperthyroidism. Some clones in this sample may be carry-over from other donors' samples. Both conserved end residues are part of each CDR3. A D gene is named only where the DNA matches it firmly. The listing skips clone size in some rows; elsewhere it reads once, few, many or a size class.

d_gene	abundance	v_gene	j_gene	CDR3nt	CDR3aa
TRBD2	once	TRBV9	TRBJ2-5	TGTGCCAGCAGCCCGGGGACTAGCGGCGAAGAGACCCAGTACTTC	CASSPGTSGEETQYF
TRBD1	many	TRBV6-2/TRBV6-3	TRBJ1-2	TGTGCCAGCAGTTACTCAATCCGGGACAGGAAACCAGATCATGGCTACACCTTC	CASSYSIRDRKPDHGYTF
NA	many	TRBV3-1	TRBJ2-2	TGTGCCAGCAGCCAAAGCACCGGGGAGCTGTTTTTT	CASSQSTGELFF
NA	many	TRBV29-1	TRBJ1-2	TGCAGCGTTGAAAGGGGACGGCTTGGGGGCTACACCTTC	CSVERGRLGGYTF
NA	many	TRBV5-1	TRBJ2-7	TGTGCCAGCAGTTCGCAGGGCGGGGAGCAGTACTTC	CASSSQGGEQYF
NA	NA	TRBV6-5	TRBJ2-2	TGTGCCAGCAGTTACTCGCGAGGCTTTCCGAACACCGGGGAGCTGTTTTTT	CASSYSRGFPNTGELFF
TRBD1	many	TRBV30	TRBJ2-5	TGTGCCTGGAGCCCCGGACAGGGGGATGAGACCCAGTACTTC	CAWSPGQGDETQYF
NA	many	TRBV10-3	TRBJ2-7	TGTGCCGCTACACGAGAGGGACATTCTGGGTACGAGCAGTACTTC	CAATREGHSGYEQYF
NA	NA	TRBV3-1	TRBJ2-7	TGTGCCAGCAGCCAAGTAGGGGGGGGCTCCTACGAGCAGTACTTC	CASSQVGGGSYEQYF
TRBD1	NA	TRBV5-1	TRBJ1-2	TGCGCCAGCAGACGGACAGGGGAGTATGGCTACACCTTC	CASRRTGEYGYTF
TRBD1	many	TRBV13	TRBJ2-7	TGTGCCAGCTCGGACAGGACTTTCTCCTACGAGCAGTACTTC	CASSDRTFSYEQYF
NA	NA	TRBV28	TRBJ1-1	TGTGCCAGCAGTTTAAGGGGGACGGTTGAAGCTTTCTTT	CASSLRGTVEAFF
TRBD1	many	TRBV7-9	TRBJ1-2	TGTGCCAGCAGCTCATCCGCTCCGGGACAGGGCATTGGCTACACCTTC	CASSSSAPGQGIGYTF
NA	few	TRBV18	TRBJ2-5	TGTGCCAGCTCACAAGTCCAGGGGGGTCAAGAGACCCAGTACTTC	CASSQVQGGQETQYF
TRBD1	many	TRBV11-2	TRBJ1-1	TGTGCCAGCAGCTACGAACAGGGGAGGACTGAAGCTTTCTTT	CASSYEQGRTEAFF
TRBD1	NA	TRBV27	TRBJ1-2	TGTGCCAGCAGTTTCTCCGGGACAGGCTATGGCTACACCTTC	CASSFSGTGYGYTF
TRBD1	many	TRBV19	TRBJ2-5	TGTGCCAGTAGCGACGACAGGGGTGAGACCCAGTACTTC	CASSDDRGETQYF
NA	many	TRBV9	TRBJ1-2	TGTGCCAGCAGCGTAGCATCAGTCAACTATGGCTACACCTTC	CASSVASVNYGYTF
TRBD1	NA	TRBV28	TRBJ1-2	TGTGCCAGTTTTTCCCGACAGGGGCGTGGGAATTATGGCTACACCTTC	CASFSRQGRGNYGYTF
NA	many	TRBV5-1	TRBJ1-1	TGCGCCAGCAGCCAATCAGGACAGAAAGTTGAAGCTTTCTTT	CASSQSGQKVEAFF
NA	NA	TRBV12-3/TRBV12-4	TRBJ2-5	TGTGCCAGCAGCCCCCGGGGGCCCACAGAGACCCAGTACTTC	CASSPRGPTETQYF
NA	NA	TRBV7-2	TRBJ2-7	TGTGCCAGCAGCTTAACACCAGGGCTTTCCTACGAGCAGTACTTC	CASSLTPGLSYEQYF
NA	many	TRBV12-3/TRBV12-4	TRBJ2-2	TGTGCCAGCAGTTACCGGACAGTGCCAAAGGACACCGGGGAGCTGTTTTTT	CASSYRTVPKDTGELFF
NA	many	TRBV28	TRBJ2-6	TGTGCCAGCAGTTCAATAGGGGTTGGGGCCAACGTCCTGACTTTC	CASSSIGVGANVLTF
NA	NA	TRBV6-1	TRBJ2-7	TGTGCCAGCGGGGGGACAAAATCCTACGAGCAGTACTTC	CASGGTKSYEQYF
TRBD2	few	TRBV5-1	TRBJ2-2	TGCGCCAGCAGACTGACTAGCGGGAACACCGGGGAGCTGTTTTTT	CASRLTSGNTGELFF
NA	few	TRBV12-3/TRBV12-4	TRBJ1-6	TGTGCCAGCAGTTTTCACAGTTATAATTCACCCCTCCACTTT	CASSFHSYNSPLHF
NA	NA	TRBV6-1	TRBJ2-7	TGTGCCAGCAGTGAACTAGGCAGTGGCTCCTACGAGCAGTACTTC	CASSELGSGSYEQYF
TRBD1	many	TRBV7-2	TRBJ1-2	TGTGCCAGCAGCCAGGGGGAGGGACAGCGGTACTATGGCTACACCTTC	CASSQGEGQRYYGYTF
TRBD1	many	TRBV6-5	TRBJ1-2	TGTGCCAGCAGTTACGACGGGACAGAGGAGATGGATGGCTACACCTTC	CASSYDGTEEMDGYTF
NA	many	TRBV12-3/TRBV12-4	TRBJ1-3	TGTGCCAGCAGTTCCACCAGGGAGTCCGGAAACACCATATATTTT	CASSSTRESGNTIYF
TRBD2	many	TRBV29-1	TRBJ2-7	TGCAGCGTACCGGGACTAGCGGGAGTTAGCGAGCAGTACTTC	CSVPGLAGVSEQYF
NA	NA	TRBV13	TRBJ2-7	TGTGCCAGCAGCACCCGTACAGGTTCTAACTACGAGCAGTACTTC	CASSTRTGSNYEQYF
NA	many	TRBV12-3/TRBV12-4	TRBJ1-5	TGTGCCAGCAGTCCTCGGGGGATGGGGAGCAATCAGCCCCAGCATTTT	CASSPRGMGSNQPQHF
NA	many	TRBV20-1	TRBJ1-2	TGCAGTGCCCGGGAGTTTCTCAACTATGGCTACACCTTC	CSAREFLNYGYTF
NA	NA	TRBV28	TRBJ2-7	TGTGCCAGCAGCTTAGGCGGAGGGCTCGACGAGCAGTACTTC	CASSLGGGLDEQYF
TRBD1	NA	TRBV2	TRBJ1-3	TGTGCCAGCCTTACGGGACAGGGAGTTCTCGCTGGAAACACCATATATTTT	CASLTGQGVLAGNTIYF
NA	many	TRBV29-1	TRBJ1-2	TGCAGCGTCGGCAGTCAGGGTGTCTATGGCTACACCTTC	CSVGSQGVYGYTF
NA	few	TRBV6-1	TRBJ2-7	TGTGCCAGCAGTAAAAGCAGGGGGGAGCCCTCCTACGAGCAGTACTTC	CASSKSRGEPSYEQYF
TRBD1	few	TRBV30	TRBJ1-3	TGTGCTTACTACCGGGCCGAAGGGGGCAGTGGAAACACCATATATTTT	CAYYRAEGGSGNTIYF
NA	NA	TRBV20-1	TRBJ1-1	TGCAGTGCTAGAGGGCCAGGGAGAGTCACTGAAGCTTTCTTT	CSARGPGRVTEAFF
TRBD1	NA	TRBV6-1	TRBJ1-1	TGTGCCAGCAGTGAAGCGGGCCCCGGGACAGGCGGGACTGAAGCTTTCTTT	CASSEAGPGTGGTEAFF
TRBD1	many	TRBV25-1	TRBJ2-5	TGTGCCACCGAACAGGGGTTGCAAGAGACCCAGTACTTC	CATEQGLQETQYF
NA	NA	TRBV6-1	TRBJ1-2	TGTGCCAGCAGCCGAGACACGATAGATGGCTACACCTTC	CASSRDTIDGYTF
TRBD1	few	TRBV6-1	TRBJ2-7	TGTGCCAGCAGCCCGCGAACAGGGGGCCCCTCCTACGAGCAGTACTTC	CASSPRTGGPSYEQYF
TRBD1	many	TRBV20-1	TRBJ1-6	TGCAGTGCTAGAAGGACAGGGGGCTTGTATAATTCACCCCTCCACTTT	CSARRTGGLYNSPLHF
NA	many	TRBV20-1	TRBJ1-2	TGCAGTGCTTCCCGCAGGGGAAGAGATGGCTACACCTTC	CSASRRGRDGYTF
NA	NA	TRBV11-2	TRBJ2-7	TGTGCCAGCAGCGTAGAGGCAGTGAATTCCTACGAGCAGTACTTC	CASSVEAVNSYEQYF
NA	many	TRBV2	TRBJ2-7	TGTGCCAGCAGTGATACGGGCCCACTCTCCTACGAGCAGTACTTC	CASSDTGPLSYEQYF
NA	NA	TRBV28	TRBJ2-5	TGTGCCAGCAACCCCAGAGCGCGGGAGACCCAGTACTTC	CASNPRARETQYF
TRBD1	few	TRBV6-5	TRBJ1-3	TGTGCCAGCAGTTACCGGGGGACAGGGACTCACAGCACCATATATTTT	CASSYRGTGTHSTIYF
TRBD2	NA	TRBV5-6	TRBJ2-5	TGTGCCAGCGTTGCGGGGGGTAAAGAGACCCAGTACTTC	CASVAGGKETQYF
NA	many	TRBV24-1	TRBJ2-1	TGTGCCACCAGTGGGGGACTCGGACTATCGACCTACAATGAGCAGTTCTTC	CATSGGLGLSTYNEQFF
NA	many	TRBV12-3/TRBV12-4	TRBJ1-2	TGTGCCAGCAGAAACGCCGGGTCGGGCGGCTACACCTTC	CASRNAGSGGYTF
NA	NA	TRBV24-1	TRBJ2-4	TGTGCCACCAGTGATGGTACGCTAAACATTCAGTACTTC	CATSDGTLNIQYF